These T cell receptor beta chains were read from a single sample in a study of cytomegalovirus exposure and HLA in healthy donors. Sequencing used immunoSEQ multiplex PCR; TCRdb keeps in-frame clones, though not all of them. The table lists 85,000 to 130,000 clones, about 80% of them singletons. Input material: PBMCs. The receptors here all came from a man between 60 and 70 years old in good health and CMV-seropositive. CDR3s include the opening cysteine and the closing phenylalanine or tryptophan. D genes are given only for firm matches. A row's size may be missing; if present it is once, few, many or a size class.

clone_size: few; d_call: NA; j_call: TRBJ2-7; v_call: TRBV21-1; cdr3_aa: CASSKPTVEQYF; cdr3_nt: TGTGCCAGCAGCAAACCGACAGTCGAGCAGTACTTC
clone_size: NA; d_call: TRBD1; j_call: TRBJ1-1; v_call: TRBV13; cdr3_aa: CASSFIEQGPTEAFF; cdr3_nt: TGTGCCAGCAGCTTCATTGAACAGGGGCCCACTGAAGCTTTCTTT
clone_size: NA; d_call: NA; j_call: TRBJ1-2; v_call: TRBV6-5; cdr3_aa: CATRELYGYTF; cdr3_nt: TGTGCCACCAGAGAGCTCTATGGCTACACCTTC
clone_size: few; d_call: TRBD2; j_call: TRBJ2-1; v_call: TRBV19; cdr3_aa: CASSRTSGGTPRYNEQFF; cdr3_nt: TGTGCCAGTAGCCGGACTAGCGGGGGGACCCCCCGCTACAATGAGCAGTTCTTC
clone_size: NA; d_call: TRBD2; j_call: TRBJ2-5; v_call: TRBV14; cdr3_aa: CASSRLGSGGETQYF; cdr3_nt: TGTGCCAGCAGCCGTCTCGGCTCCGGGGGGGAGACCCAGTACTTC
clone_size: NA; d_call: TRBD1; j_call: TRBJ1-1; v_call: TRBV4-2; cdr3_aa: CASSLGTASDAEAFF; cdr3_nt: TGTGCCAGCAGCCTCGGGACAGCCAGTGACGCTGAAGCTTTCTTT
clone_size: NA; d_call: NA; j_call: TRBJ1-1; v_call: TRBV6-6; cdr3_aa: CASTTNRQGWTEAFF; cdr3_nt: TGTGCCAGCACCACCAACAGGCAGGGCTGGACTGAAGCTTTCTTT
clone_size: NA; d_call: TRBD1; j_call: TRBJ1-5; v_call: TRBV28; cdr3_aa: CASSFLLGTGDYQPQHF; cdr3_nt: TGTGCCAGCAGTTTCTTACTTGGGACAGGCGATTACCAGCCCCAGCATTTT
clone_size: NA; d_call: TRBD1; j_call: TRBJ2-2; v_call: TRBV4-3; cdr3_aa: CASSQDRPLTGATGELFF; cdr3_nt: TGCGCCAGCAGCCAAGATCGTCCTTTGACAGGGGCCACCGGGGAGCTGTTTTTT
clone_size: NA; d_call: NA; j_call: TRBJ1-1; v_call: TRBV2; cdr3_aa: CASSEAMRVDSEAFF; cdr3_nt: TGTGCCAGCAGTGAAGCTATGAGGGTAGATTCTGAAGCTTTCTTT
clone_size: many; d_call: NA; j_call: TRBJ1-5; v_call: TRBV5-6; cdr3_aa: CASSFAPGTNQPQHF; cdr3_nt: TGTGCCAGCAGCTTTGCCCCAGGAACTAATCAGCCCCAGCATTTT
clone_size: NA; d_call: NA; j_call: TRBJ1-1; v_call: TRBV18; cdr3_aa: CASSVGDTEAFF; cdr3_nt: TGTGCCAGCTCAGTCGGAGACACTGAAGCTTTCTTT
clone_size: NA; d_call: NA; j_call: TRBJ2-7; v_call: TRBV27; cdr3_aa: CASSPTMNEQYF; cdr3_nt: TGTGCCAGCAGTCCAACAATGAACGAGCAGTACTTC
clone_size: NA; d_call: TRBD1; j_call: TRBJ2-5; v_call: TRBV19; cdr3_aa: CASSVGQQETQYF; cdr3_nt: TGTGCCAGTAGTGTGGGACAGCAAGAGACCCAGTACTTC